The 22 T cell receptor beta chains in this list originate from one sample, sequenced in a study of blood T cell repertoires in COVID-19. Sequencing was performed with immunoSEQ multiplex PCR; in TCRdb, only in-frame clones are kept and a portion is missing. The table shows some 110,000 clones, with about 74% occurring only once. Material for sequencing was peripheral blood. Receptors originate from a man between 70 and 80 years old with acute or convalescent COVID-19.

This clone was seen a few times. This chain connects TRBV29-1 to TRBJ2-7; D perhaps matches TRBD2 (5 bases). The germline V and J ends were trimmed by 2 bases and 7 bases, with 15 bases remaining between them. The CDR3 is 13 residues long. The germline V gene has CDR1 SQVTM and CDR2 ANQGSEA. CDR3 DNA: TGCAGCGTTGAAAGATCTTCTACGGGGGAGCAGTACTTC. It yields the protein CSVERSSTGEQYF.

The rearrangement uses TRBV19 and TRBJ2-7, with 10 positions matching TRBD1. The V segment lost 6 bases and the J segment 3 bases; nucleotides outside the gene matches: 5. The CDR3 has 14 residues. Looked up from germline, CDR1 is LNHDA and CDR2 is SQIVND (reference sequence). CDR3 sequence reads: CASRAGTGDYEQYF. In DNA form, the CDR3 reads TGTGCCAGTAGGGCCGGGACAGGGGACTACGAGCAGTACTTC.

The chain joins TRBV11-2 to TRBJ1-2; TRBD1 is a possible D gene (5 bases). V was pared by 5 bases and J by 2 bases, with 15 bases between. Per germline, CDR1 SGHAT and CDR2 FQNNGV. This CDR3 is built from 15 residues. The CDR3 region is CASSLSQGINYGYTF. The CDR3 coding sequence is TGTGCCAGCAGCCTTAGCCAGGGAATCAACTATGGCTACACCTTC.

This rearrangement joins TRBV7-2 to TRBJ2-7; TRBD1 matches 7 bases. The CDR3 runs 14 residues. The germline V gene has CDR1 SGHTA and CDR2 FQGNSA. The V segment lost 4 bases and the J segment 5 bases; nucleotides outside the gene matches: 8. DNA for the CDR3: TGTGCCAGCAGCTCTACAGGGGTGGTCAACGAGCAGTACTTC. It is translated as CASSSTGVVNEQYF.

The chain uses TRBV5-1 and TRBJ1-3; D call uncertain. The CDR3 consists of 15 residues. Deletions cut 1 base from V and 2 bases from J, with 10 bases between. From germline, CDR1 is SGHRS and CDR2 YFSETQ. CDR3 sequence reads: CASSLRGTAGNTIYF. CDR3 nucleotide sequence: TGCGCCAGCAGCTTGCGGGGAACGGCTGGAAACACCATATATTTT.

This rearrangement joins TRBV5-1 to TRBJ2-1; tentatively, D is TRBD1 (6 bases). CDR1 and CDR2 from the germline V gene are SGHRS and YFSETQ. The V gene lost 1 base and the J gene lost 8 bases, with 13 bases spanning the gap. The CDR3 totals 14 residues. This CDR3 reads CASSLTGKGHEQFF. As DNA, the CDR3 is TGCGCCAGCAGCTTGACAGGGAAAGGGCATGAGCAGTTCTTC.

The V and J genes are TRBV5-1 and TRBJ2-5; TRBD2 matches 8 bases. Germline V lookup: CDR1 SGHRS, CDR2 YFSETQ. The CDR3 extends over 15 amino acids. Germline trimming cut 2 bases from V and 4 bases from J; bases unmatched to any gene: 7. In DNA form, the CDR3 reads TGCGCCAGCAGCTTTTGGGGACTAGTTGGAGAGACCCAGTACTTC. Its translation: CASSFWGLVGETQYF.

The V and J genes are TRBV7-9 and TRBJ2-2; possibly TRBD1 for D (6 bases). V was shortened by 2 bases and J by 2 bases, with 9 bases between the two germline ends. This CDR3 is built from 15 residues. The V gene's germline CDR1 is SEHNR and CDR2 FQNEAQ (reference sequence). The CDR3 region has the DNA TGTGCCAGCAGCTTATGGACAGCTAACACCGGGGAGCTGTTTTTT. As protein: CASSLWTANTGELFF.

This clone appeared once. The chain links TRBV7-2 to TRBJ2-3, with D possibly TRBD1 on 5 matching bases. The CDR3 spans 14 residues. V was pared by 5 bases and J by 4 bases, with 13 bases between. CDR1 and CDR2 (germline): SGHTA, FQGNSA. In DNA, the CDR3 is TGTGCCAGCAGCCCCCGACAGTTCCCAGATACGCAGTATTTT. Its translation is CASSPRQFPDTQYF. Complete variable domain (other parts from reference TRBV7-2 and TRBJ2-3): GAGVSQSPSNKVTEKGKDVELRCDPISGHTALYWYRQSLGQGLEFLIYFQGNSAPDKSGLPSDRFSAERTGGSVSTLTIQRTQQEDSAVYLCASSPRQFPDTQYFGPGTRLTVL.

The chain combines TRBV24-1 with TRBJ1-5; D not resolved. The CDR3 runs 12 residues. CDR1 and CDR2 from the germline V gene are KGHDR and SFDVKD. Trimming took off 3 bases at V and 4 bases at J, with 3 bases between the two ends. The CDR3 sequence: CATSDINQPQHF. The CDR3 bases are TGTGCCACCAGTGATATAAATCAGCCCCAGCATTTT.

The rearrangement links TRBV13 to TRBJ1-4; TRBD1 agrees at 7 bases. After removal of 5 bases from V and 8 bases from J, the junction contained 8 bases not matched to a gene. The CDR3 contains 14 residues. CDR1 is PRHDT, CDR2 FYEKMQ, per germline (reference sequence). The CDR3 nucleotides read TGTGCCAGCAGCCACCGGGACAGCCGCGAAAAACTGTTTTTT. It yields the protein CASSHRDSREKLFF.

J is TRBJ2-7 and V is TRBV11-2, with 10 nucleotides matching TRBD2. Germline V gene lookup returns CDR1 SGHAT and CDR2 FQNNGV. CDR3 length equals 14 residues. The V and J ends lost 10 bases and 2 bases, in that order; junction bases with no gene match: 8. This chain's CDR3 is CATTTSGSPYEQYF. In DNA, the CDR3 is TGTGCCACCACGACTAGCGGGTCCCCCTACGAGCAGTACTTC.

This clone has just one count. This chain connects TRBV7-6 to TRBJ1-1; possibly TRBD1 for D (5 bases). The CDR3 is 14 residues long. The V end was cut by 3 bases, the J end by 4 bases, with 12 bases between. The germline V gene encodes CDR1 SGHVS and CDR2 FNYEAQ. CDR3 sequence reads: CASSLGQAGTEAFF. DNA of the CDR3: TGTGCCAGCAGCTTGGGGCAGGCTGGCACTGAAGCTTTCTTT.

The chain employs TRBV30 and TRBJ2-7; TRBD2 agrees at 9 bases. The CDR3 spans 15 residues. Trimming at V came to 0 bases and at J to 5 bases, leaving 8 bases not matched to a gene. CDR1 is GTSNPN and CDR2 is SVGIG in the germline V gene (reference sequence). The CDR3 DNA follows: TGTGCCTGGAGTGTAGGGGCGGGAGGGTACGACGAGCAGTACTTC. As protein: CAWSVGAGGYDEQYF.

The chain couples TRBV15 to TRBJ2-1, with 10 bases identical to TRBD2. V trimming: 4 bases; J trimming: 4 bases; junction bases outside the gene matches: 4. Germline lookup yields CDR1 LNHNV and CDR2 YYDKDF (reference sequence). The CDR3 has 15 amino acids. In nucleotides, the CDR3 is TGTGCCACCAGCATGAGGACTAGCGGATACAATGAGCAGTTCTTC. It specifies CATSMRTSGYNEQFF.

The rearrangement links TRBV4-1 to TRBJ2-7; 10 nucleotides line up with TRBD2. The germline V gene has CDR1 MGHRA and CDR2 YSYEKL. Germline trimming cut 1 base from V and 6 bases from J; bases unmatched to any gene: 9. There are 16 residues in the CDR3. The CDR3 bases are TGCGCCAGCAGCCAAGCTGACCAGCGGGAGGGCCGCGAGCAGTACTTC. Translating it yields CASSQADQREGREQYF.

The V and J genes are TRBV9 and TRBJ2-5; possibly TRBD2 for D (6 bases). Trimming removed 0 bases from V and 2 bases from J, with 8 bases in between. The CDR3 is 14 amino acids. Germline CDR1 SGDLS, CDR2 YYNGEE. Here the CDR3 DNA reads TGTGCCAGCAGCGTAGACGGACTACAAGAGACCCAGTACTTC. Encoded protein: CASSVDGLQETQYF.

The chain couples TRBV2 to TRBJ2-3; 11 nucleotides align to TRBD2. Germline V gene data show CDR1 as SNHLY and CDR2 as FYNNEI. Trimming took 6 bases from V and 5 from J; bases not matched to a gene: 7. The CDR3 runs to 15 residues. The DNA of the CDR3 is TGTGCCAGCAGAACCCTAGCGGGGGGTGTAGATACGCAGTATTTT. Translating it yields CASRTLAGGVDTQYF. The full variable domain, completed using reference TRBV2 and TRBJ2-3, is EPEVTQTPSHQVTQMGQEVILRCVPISNHLYFYWYRQILGQKVEFLVSFYNNEISEKSEIFDDQFSVERPDGSNFTLKIRSTKLEDSAMYFCASRTLAGGVDTQYFGPGTRLTVL.

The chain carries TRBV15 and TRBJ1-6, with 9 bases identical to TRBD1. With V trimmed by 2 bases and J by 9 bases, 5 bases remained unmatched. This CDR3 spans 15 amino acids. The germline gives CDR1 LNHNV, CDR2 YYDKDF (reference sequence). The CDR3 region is CATSRYRDRVSPLHF. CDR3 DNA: TGTGCCACCAGCAGATACCGGGACAGGGTTTCACCCCTCCACTTT.

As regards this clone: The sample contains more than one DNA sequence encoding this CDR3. CDR3 bases: TGTGCCAGCAGGGCAGGGTATAGCAATCAGCCCCAGCATTTT. The encoded protein is CASRAGYSNQPQHF. The J gene is TRBJ1-5, the V gene TRBV2, with D tentatively TRBD1 (5 bases). This CDR3 is built from 14 residues. The V and J ends lost 6 bases and 0 bases respectively, with 9 bases between them. CDR1 and CDR2 (germline): SNHLY, FYNNEI.

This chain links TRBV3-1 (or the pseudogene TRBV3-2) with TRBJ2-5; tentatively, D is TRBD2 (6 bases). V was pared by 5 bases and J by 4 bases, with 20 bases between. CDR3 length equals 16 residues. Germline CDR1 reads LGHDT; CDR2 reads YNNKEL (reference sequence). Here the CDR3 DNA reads TGTGCCAGCAGCTCCGGGGCGGGGCGGGTAGGAGAGACCCAGTACTTC. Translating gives CASSSGAGRVGETQYF.

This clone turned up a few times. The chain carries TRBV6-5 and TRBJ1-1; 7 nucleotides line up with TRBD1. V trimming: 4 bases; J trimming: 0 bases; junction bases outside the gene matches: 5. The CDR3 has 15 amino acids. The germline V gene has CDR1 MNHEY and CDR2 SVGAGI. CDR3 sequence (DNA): TGTGCCAGCAGTTCAGACAGGGCCATGAACACTGAAGCTTTCTTT. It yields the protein CASSSDRAMNTEAFF.